The 27 T cell receptor beta chains presented below share a single source sample, sequenced in a study of lymphopenia after photon versus proton radiotherapy. The protocol was immunoSEQ multiplex PCR, while the TCRdb copy is restricted to in-frame clones and leaves out a portion. Here the sample spans some 7,000 clones, approximately 77% being singletons. Sequencing used peripheral blood, obtained from a patient treated with photon-based radiotherapy. Receptor source: a man younger than 45 with gastric cancer.

This clone came up a few times. The chain is built from TRBV7-8 and TRBJ1-6; D unresolved. The CDR3 covers 13 residues. V dropped 6 bases and J dropped 6 bases, with 9 bases sitting between them. Germline V gene data show CDR1 as SGHVS and CDR2 as FQNEAQ. CDR3 bases: TGTGCCAGCAGACACGGACCTAATTCACCCCTCCACTTT. This translates into CASRHGPNSPLHF.

The V call is TRBV5-1, the J call TRBJ2-4, with TRBD2 matching 11 bases. Germline CDR1 SGHRS, CDR2 YFSETQ. Trimming at V came to 2 bases and at J to 1 base, leaving 11 bases not matched to a gene. This CDR3 has 19 residues. The chain's CDR3 is CASSFELAGGPRAKNIQYF. As DNA, the CDR3 is TGCGCCAGCAGCTTCGAATTAGCGGGGGGGCCGAGGGCCAAAAACATTCAGTACTTC.

J is TRBJ1-4 and V is TRBV10-3, with D perhaps TRBD1 (6 bases). Germline V gene sequence: CDR1 ENHRY, CDR2 SYGVKD. V shed 10 bases and J shed 0 bases, with 9 bases lying between them. This CDR3 has 13 residues. The DNA of the CDR3 is TGTGCCACCAACAGGGCAACTAATGAAAAACTGTTTTTT. It translates to CATNRATNEKLFF.

The sample holds a few counts of this clone. J is TRBJ1-1 and V is TRBV6-6; D unclear. The length of the CDR3 is 14 residues. Trimming removed 8 bases from V and 4 bases from J, with 17 bases in between. Germline V gene sequence: CDR1 MNHNY, CDR2 SVGAGI (reference sequence). The CDR3 region has the DNA TGTGCCAGCTCACCGCAGTCCCGCACCACTGAAGCTTTCTTT. It specifies CASSPQSRTTEAFF.

This clone was counted once. The CDR3, as DNA: TGTGCCAGCGCCGACAGGGGGCATATTCAGCCCCAGCATTTT. It translates to CASADRGHIQPQHF. J is TRBJ1-5 and V is TRBV6-6, with TRBD1 matching 10 bases. This CDR3 region has 14 residues. Germline CDR1 reads MNHNY; CDR2 reads SVGAGI (reference sequence). V dropped 8 bases and J dropped 6; count of bases not matched to a gene: 7.

The V and J genes are TRBV11-2 and TRBJ1-1; 7 nucleotides match TRBD1. The CDR3 totals 15 residues. The germline V gene encodes CDR1 SGHAT and CDR2 FQNNGV. V was clipped by 2 bases and J by 7 bases; unmatched bases: 10. CDR3 residues: CASSLTGAIHGEAFF. The CDR3 DNA follows: TGTGCCAGCAGCTTAACAGGGGCAATCCATGGTGAAGCTTTCTTT.

The chain combines TRBV5-1 with TRBJ1-4, with D perhaps matching TRBD1 (5 bases). The CDR3 runs to 13 residues. The V end lost 0 bases, the J end lost 7 bases, and 7 bases lay between the germline ends. Per germline, CDR1 SGHRS and CDR2 YFSETQ. The CDR3 DNA reads TGCGCCAGCAGCTTGGGGGGCGTTGAAAAACTGTTTTTT. It encodes CASSLGGVEKLFF.

The chain joins TRBV5-1 to TRBJ1-6, with D possibly TRBD1 on 6 matching bases. This CDR3 spans 15 amino acids. Germline V CDR1 and CDR2: SGHRS, YFSETQ. The ends were cut back, 5 bases at V and 6 bases at J, with 15 bases in the middle. The CDR3 DNA sequence: TGCGCCAGCAGGTCGCCGGACAGTCCTAATTCACCCCTCCACTTT. It codes for CASRSPDSPNSPLHF. Full variable domain (remainder filled in from reference TRBV5-1 and TRBJ1-6): KAGVTQTPRYLIKTRGQQVTLSCSPISGHRSVSWYQQTPGQGLQFLFEYFSETQRNKGNFPGRFSGRQFSNSRSEMNVSTLELGDSALYLCASRSPDSPNSPLHFGNGTRLTVT.

The chain links TRBV5-8 to TRBJ2-7; TRBD1 or TRBD2 may be the D gene (5 bases each). In germline, CDR1 is SGHTS, CDR2 YDEGEE. The CDR3 is 15 residues long. V lost 0 bases to trimming and J lost 2 bases, with 12 bases between them. The CDR3 spells CASSLDSGTAYEQYF. For the CDR3, the DNA is TGTGCCAGCAGCTTGGACTCCGGGACCGCCTACGAGCAGTACTTC.

The J gene is TRBJ2-3, the V gene TRBV7-9; D remains ambiguous. Germline V gives CDR1 SEHNR, CDR2 FQNEAQ (reference sequence). CDR3 length: 15 residues. V was pared by 1 base and J by 5 bases, with 13 bases between. Written as DNA, the CDR3 is TGTGCCAGCAGCTTAGGTGATACGTCCGGAGATACGCAGTATTTT. Protein product: CASSLGDTSGDTQYF.

The V call is TRBV29-1, the J call TRBJ1-1, with D possibly matching TRBD1 (5 bases). V was trimmed by 4 bases and J by 1 base, leaving 10 bases between them. Germline lookup yields CDR1 SQVTM and CDR2 ANQGSEA. The CDR3 has 13 residues. The CDR3 DNA is TGCAGCGTTGCCATAGGACAGAACACTGAAGCTTTCTTT. Translating gives CSVAIGQNTEAFF.

The chain recombines TRBV4-1 with TRBJ1-6; D is ambiguous. The CDR3 runs to 14 residues. The V gene lost 5 bases and the J gene lost 2 bases, with 7 bases spanning the gap. The germline V gene encodes CDR1 MGHRA and CDR2 YSYEKL. CDR3 loop: CASSEAAYNSPLHF. Written as DNA, the CDR3 is TGCGCCAGCAGCGAGGCTGCCTATAATTCACCCCTCCACTTT.

The CDR3 DNA reads as TGTGCCAGCAGTTACGGGACAGGGCCCTATGGCTACACCTTC. This translates into CASSYGTGPYGYTF. The chain uses TRBV28 and TRBJ1-2; 9 bases are a match to TRBD1. Germline V gives CDR1 MDHEN, CDR2 SYDVKM. CDR3 length: 14 amino acids. With V trimmed by 4 bases and J by 4 bases, 4 bases remained unmatched.

Comment on this clone: The junction departs from the called germline gene at one end, perhaps through a read error. The V call is TRBV6-5, the J call TRBJ1-1; no reliable D call. This CDR3 is built from 14 residues. Germline V gene sequence: CDR1 MNHEY, CDR2 SVGAGI. The CDR3 region has the DNA TGTGCCAGCAGTGACTCTCAGCTGAACACTGAAGCTTTCTTT. It is translated as CASSDSQLNTEAFF.

The V gene is TRBV9, the J gene TRBJ1-1; possibly TRBD1 for D (5 bases). Trimming cost V 0 bases and J 1 base, with 10 bases left between them. Germline-derived CDR1 and CDR2 are SGDLS and YYNGEE. The CDR3 is 15 residues long. The CDR3 is CASSVGGPWNTEAFF. The CDR3 DNA reads TGTGCCAGCAGCGTAGGGGGACCGTGGAACACTGAAGCTTTCTTT.

V usage is TRBV28 and J usage is TRBJ1-2, with no clear D. The CDR3 is 12 residues long. Germline V CDR1 and CDR2: MDHEN, SYDVKM. V lost 2 bases, J lost 0 bases, and 1 base lay in between. DNA for the CDR3: TGTGCCAGCAGTTTAGCTAACTATGGCTACACCTTC. Residues: CASSLANYGYTF.

The chain employs TRBV6-6 and TRBJ1-1; D gene unclear. The CDR3 covers 14 residues. The germline CDR1 and CDR2 sequences are MNHNY and SVGAGI (reference sequence). V lost 2 bases, J lost 3 bases, and 10 bases lay in between. The CDR3 DNA is TGTGCCAGCAGTTACAGGGCCGGCGACACTGAAGCTTTCTTT. Amino acids: CASSYRAGDTEAFF.

This clone was observed a few times. This chain links TRBV2 with TRBJ2-5, with D hard to call. Trimming left V 11 bases short and J 4 bases short, with 11 bases between. Germline CDR1 and CDR2: SNHLY and FYNNEI. The CDR3 loop spans 11 amino acids. CDR3 DNA sequence: TGTGCCCGCTCAATTAGAGAGACCCAGTACTTC. Protein sequence: CARSIRETQYF.

DNA for the CDR3: TGTGCCAGCAGTGAATGGACTTCTGGCTACACCTTC. This encodes CASSEWTSGYTF. The rearrangement links TRBV2 to TRBJ1-2; D gene uncertain. The CDR3 has 12 residues. The ends were cut back, 2 bases at V and 7 bases at J, with 8 bases in the middle. Per the germline V gene, CDR1 is SNHLY and CDR2 is FYNNEI.

The V call is TRBV6-1, the J call TRBJ1-1, with 7 bases fitting TRBD1. J gave up 3 bases and V 3 bases, and 4 bases lay outside the gene matches. The CDR3 consists of 14 residues. CDR1 and CDR2 from the germline V gene are MNHNS and SASEGT. Written as DNA, the CDR3 is TGTGCCAGCAGTGAGACAGGGCTGGACACTGAAGCTTTCTTT. It yields the protein CASSETGLDTEAFF.

The chain recombines TRBV12-5 with TRBJ1-3; D gene ambiguous. The V end was cut by 0 bases, the J end by 7 bases, with 7 bases between. In germline, CDR1 is LGHNT, CDR2 FRNRAP. The CDR3 loop spans 13 amino acids. The CDR3: CASGLVSVNTIYF. The CDR3 region has the DNA TGTGCTAGTGGTTTGGTATCAGTCAACACCATATATTTT.

This chain uses TRBV6-6 with TRBJ2-7, with 8 nucleotides matching TRBD2. Germline values: CDR1 MNHNY, CDR2 SVGAGI (reference sequence). The CDR3 runs 13 residues. Unmatched junction bases numbered 6, after V lost 8 bases and J lost 3 bases. The CDR3 is CASSELADYEQYF. CDR3 sequence (DNA): TGTGCCAGCTCGGAACTAGCGGACTACGAGCAGTACTTC.

The sample holds one count of this clone. This chain joins TRBV11-2 and TRBJ2-7, with 7 nucleotides matching TRBD1. Germline loops: CDR1 SGHAT, CDR2 FQNNGV. The trim removed 6 bases at V and 2 bases at J, leaving 10 bases unmatched. This CDR3 spans 15 amino acids. In DNA form, the CDR3 reads TGTGCCAGCAGTCCCCTCGGAACAGGGGCCTACGAGCAGTACTTC. Translated, it gives CASSPLGTGAYEQYF.

This clone has just one count. V usage is TRBV2 and J usage is TRBJ2-3, with 12 bases matching TRBD2. The CDR3 has 14 amino acids. The V gene end was trimmed by 11 bases and the J gene end by 4 bases; junction bases not matched to a gene: 7. CDR1 and CDR2 from the germline V gene are SNHLY and FYNNEI. For the CDR3, the DNA is TGTGCCGGAGGACTAGCGGGAATATCAGATACGCAGTATTTT. Amino acids: CAGGLAGISDTQYF.

The chain couples TRBV29-1 to TRBJ2-3; 10 bases align to TRBD2. Germline loops: CDR1 SQVTM, CDR2 ANQGSEA. The junction had 5 bases not matched to a gene; V was cut back by 6 bases and J by 5 bases. The CDR3 contains 13 residues. CDR3 nucleotides: TGCAGCGTGCTAGCGGGAGTGAAAGATACGCAGTATTTT. It yields the protein CSVLAGVKDTQYF.

The chain combines TRBV5-1 with TRBJ2-3; 11 nucleotides align to TRBD2. The CDR3 has 16 amino acids. Trimming removed 3 bases from V and 0 bases from J; junction bases left unmatched: 3. The germline V gene has CDR1 SGHRS and CDR2 YFSETQ. CDR3 amino acids: CASSSWTSGSTDTQYF. CDR3 nucleotide sequence: TGCGCCAGCAGCTCTTGGACTAGCGGGAGCACAGATACGCAGTATTTT.

V and J are TRBV6-1 and TRBJ1-5; D is unclear. The CDR3 spans 14 residues. Trimming removed 3 bases from V and 5 bases from J, with 11 bases in between. The germline V gene has CDR1 MNHNS and CDR2 SASEGT. The CDR3 loop reads CASSDGRVDQPQHF. The DNA of the CDR3 is TGTGCCAGCAGTGACGGCAGAGTTGATCAGCCCCAGCATTTT.